The source of this T cell receptor (beta chain) is a study of control samples from healthy donors and cancer patients. The data were produced by immunoSEQ multiplex PCR, yet TCRdb's version contains in-frame clones alone and is incomplete. In the table there are 29,000 or so clones, about 90% of which are singletons. CDR3 size: 13 residues. V lost 6 bases, J lost 12 bases, and 20 bases lay in between. Germline loops: CDR1 MGHDK, CDR2 SYGVNS. The sequenced material came from formalin-fixed, paraffin-embedded tissue. The receptor was derived from a female donor with melanoma. V and J are TRBV25-1 and TRBJ1-2, with D perhaps matching TRBD1 (5 bases). The CDR3 DNA reads as TGTGCCAGCAGCGGCCCCGGGACCGTTAGTAACACCTTC. It codes for CASSGPGTVSNTF.